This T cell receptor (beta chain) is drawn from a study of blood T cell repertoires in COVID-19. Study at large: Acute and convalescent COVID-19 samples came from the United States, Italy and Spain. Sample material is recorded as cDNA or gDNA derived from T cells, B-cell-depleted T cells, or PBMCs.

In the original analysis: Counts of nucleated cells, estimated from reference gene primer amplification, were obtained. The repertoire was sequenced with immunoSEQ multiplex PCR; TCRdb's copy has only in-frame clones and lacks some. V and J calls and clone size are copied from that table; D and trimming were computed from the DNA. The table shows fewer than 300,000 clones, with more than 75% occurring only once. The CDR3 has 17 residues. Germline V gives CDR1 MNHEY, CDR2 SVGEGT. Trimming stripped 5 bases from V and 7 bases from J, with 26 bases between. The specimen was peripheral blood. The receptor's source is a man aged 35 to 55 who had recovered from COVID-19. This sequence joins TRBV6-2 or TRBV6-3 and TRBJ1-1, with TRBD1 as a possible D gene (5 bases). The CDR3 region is CASSVAPGGASRGEAFF. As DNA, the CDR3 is TGTGCCAGCAGTGTAGCCCCGGGGGGAGCGTCGAGAGGTGAAGCTTTCTTT.